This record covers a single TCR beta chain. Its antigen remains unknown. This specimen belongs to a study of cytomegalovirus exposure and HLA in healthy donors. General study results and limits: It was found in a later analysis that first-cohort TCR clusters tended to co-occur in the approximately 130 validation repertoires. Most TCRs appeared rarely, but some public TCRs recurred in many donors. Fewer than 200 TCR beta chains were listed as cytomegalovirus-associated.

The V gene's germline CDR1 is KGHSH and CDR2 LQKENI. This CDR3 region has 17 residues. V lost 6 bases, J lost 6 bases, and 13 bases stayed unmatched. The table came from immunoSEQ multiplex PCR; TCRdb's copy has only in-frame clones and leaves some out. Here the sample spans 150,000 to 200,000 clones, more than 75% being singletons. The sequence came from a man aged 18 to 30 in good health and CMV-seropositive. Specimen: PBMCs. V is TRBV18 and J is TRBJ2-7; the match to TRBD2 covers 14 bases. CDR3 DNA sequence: TGTGCCAGCTCTCAACCCGGACTAGCGGGAGGCCCCTCCGAGCAGTACTTC. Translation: CASSQPGLAGGPSEQYF.